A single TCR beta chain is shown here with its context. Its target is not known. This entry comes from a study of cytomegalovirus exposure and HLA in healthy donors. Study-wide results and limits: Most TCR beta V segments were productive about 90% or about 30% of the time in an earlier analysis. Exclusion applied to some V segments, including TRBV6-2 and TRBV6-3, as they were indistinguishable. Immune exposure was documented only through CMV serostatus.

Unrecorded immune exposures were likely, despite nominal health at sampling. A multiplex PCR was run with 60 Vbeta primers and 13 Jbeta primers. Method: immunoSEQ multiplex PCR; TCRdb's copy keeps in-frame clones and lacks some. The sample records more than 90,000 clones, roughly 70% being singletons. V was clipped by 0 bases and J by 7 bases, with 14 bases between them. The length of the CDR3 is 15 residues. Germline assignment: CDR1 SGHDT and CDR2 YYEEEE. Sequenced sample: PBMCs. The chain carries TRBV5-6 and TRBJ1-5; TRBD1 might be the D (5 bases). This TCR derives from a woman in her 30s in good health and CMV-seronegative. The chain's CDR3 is CASSLGRGARQPQHF. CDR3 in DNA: TGTGCCAGCAGCTTGGGACGTGGGGCGAGGCAGCCCCAGCATTTT.